Listed below are T cell receptor beta chains from one sample, sequenced in a study of blood T cell repertoires in COVID-19. The method was immunoSEQ multiplex PCR; TCRdb's version includes in-frame clones alone and lacks a portion of them. Among about 170,000 clones, roughly 88% were seen once, and the ten largest hold around 4.8%. Sequenced material: peripheral blood. The receptors here all came from a man aged 18-30 years with COVID-19, enrolled during active disease. Both conserved end residues are part of each CDR3. A D gene is named only where the DNA matches it firmly. A row's size may be missing; if present it is once, few, many or a size class.

abundance: -; v_gene: TRBV27; j_gene: TRBJ2-7; d_gene: -; CDR3nt: TGTGCCAGCAGTTTAGTCCAGGGCCGCGAGCAGTACTTC; CDR3aa: CASSLVQGREQYF
abundance: -; v_gene: TRBV5-6; j_gene: TRBJ2-2; d_gene: -; CDR3nt: TGTGCCAGCAGCTTGGGCACAGCGAACACCGGGGAGCTGTTTTTT; CDR3aa: CASSLGTANTGELFF
abundance: -; v_gene: TRBV10-3; j_gene: TRBJ2-5; d_gene: TRBD1; CDR3nt: TGTGCCATCAGTCAGGGACAGGGGTTACAAGAGACCCAGTACTTC; CDR3aa: CAISQGQGLQETQYF
abundance: -; v_gene: TRBV24-1; j_gene: TRBJ1-2; d_gene: -; CDR3nt: TGTGCCACCAGTGATTCCCAGGAGGGCAGCTATGGCTACACCTTC; CDR3aa: CATSDSQEGSYGYTF
abundance: -; v_gene: TRBV9; j_gene: TRBJ2-1; d_gene: TRBD2; CDR3nt: TGTGCCAGCAGCGTAGCTAGCGGGAGGGCCGGGGACTACAATGAGCAGTTCTTC; CDR3aa: CASSVASGRAGDYNEQFF
abundance: -; v_gene: TRBV28; j_gene: TRBJ2-1; d_gene: TRBD2; CDR3nt: TGTGCCAGCAGTTTCCTCCTAGCGGGAGTAAATGAGCAGTTCTTC; CDR3aa: CASSFLLAGVNEQFF
abundance: -; v_gene: TRBV4-2; j_gene: TRBJ2-2; d_gene: TRBD2; CDR3nt: TGTGCCAGCAGCCAAGATCCGGGACTAGCTCTGTATAGGAACACCGGGGAGCTGTTTTTT; CDR3aa: CASSQDPGLALYRNTGELFF
abundance: once; v_gene: TRBV9; j_gene: TRBJ2-1; d_gene: TRBD1; CDR3nt: TGTGCCAGCAGCGTAGGAGGGGGCGAAGGGAATGAGCAGTTCTTC; CDR3aa: CASSVGGGEGNEQFF
abundance: -; v_gene: TRBV4-3; j_gene: TRBJ2-3; d_gene: -; CDR3nt: TGCGCCAGCAGCCAAGAGGCCAGAAACACAGATACGCAGTATTTT; CDR3aa: CASSQEARNTDTQYF
abundance: -; v_gene: TRBV5-1; j_gene: TRBJ2-7; d_gene: -; CDR3nt: TGCGCCAGCAGGGTTGGGGGAGGACCCTACGAGCAGTACTTC; CDR3aa: CASRVGGGPYEQYF
abundance: -; v_gene: TRBV2; j_gene: TRBJ2-1; d_gene: TRBD2; CDR3nt: TGTGCCAGCACCGGACTAGCGGGAGAGGATGAGCAGTTCTTC; CDR3aa: CASTGLAGEDEQFF
abundance: -; v_gene: TRBV29-1; j_gene: TRBJ2-7; d_gene: TRBD1; CDR3nt: TGCAGCGTCACCGGGACAGGGGGCGAGCAGTACTTC; CDR3aa: CSVTGTGGEQYF
abundance: once; v_gene: TRBV28; j_gene: TRBJ2-7; d_gene: -; CDR3nt: TGTGCCAGCAGTTTATTAATGGGCAGGGCATCCTCCTACGAGCAGTACTTC; CDR3aa: CASSLLMGRASSYEQYF
abundance: -; v_gene: TRBV25-1; j_gene: TRBJ2-6; d_gene: -; CDR3nt: TGTGCCAGCAGTGATTGGGAGGCGGGAGGGGCCAACGTCCTGACTTTC; CDR3aa: CASSDWEAGGANVLTF
abundance: -; v_gene: TRBV4-1; j_gene: TRBJ2-2; d_gene: -; CDR3nt: TGCGCCAGCAGCCAAGGGGCCGGGGCCGGGGAGCTGTTTTTT; CDR3aa: CASSQGAGAGELFF
abundance: few; v_gene: TRBV2; j_gene: TRBJ2-1; d_gene: TRBD1; CDR3nt: TGTGCCAGCAGGACACCGGGACAGGTGGTCCACAATGAGCAGTTCTTC; CDR3aa: CASRTPGQVVHNEQFF
abundance: -; v_gene: TRBV10-2; j_gene: TRBJ1-1; d_gene: -; CDR3nt: TGCGCCAGCAGTGTTTGGGAGGGGAACACTGAAGCTTTCTTT; CDR3aa: CASSVWEGNTEAFF
abundance: -; v_gene: TRBV6-5; j_gene: TRBJ1-2; d_gene: -; CDR3nt: TGTGCCAGCAGGCTAATTAACAGGAGTCCCTATGGCTACACCTTC; CDR3aa: CASRLINRSPYGYTF
abundance: -; v_gene: TRBV9; j_gene: TRBJ2-1; d_gene: TRBD1; CDR3nt: TGTGCCAGCAGCGTAGGGACAGGACTCTACAATGAGCAGTTCTTC; CDR3aa: CASSVGTGLYNEQFF
abundance: -; v_gene: TRBV3-1/TRBV3-2; j_gene: TRBJ1-2; d_gene: -; CDR3nt: TGTGCCAGCAGCCAAGCGGGATGTGGGGGGAACTATGGCTACACCTTC; CDR3aa: CASSQAGCGGNYGYTF
abundance: -; v_gene: TRBV14; j_gene: TRBJ2-2; d_gene: -; CDR3nt: TGTGCCAGCAGCCCCCTCCACGGACTCGGGGAGCTGTTTTTT; CDR3aa: CASSPLHGLGELFF
abundance: -; v_gene: TRBV18; j_gene: TRBJ1-1; d_gene: -; CDR3nt: TGTGCCAGCTCACCCTTAAAGACTCGGGGGTTTTCAAGGAACACTGAAGCTTTCTTT; CDR3aa: CASSPLKTRGFSRNTEAFF
abundance: once; v_gene: TRBV28; j_gene: TRBJ1-2; d_gene: -; CDR3nt: TGTGCCAGCACTCCAGCGGCGTCAGGTCTTTATGGCTACACCTTC; CDR3aa: CASTPAASGLYGYTF
abundance: -; v_gene: TRBV5-1; j_gene: TRBJ1-1; d_gene: TRBD1; CDR3nt: TGCGCCAGCAGCTCGGGACAGGGGGTCGAAGCTTTCTTT; CDR3aa: CASSSGQGVEAFF
abundance: few; v_gene: TRBV7-2; j_gene: TRBJ1-1; d_gene: -; CDR3nt: TGTGCCAGCAGCTTAGGGGCAGGGGCGAACACTGAAGCTTTCTTT; CDR3aa: CASSLGAGANTEAFF
abundance: -; v_gene: TRBV10-3; j_gene: TRBJ2-7; d_gene: TRBD2; CDR3nt: TGTGCCATCAGGGGACTAGCGGGAGACGAGCAGTACTTC; CDR3aa: CAIRGLAGDEQYF
abundance: -; v_gene: TRBV7-8; j_gene: TRBJ2-7; d_gene: -; CDR3nt: TGTGCCAGCAGCCATGCGGTAAAGATCTACGAGCAGTACTTC; CDR3aa: CASSHAVKIYEQYF
abundance: once; v_gene: TRBV2; j_gene: TRBJ2-7; d_gene: TRBD2; CDR3nt: TGTGCCATAAGGGGACTAGCGGGAGTCGGGGAGCAGTACTTC; CDR3aa: CAIRGLAGVGEQYF
abundance: -; v_gene: TRBV6-1; j_gene: TRBJ2-3; d_gene: TRBD1; CDR3nt: TGTGCCAGCAGTGAAGGGACAGGGCACACAGATACGCAGTATTTT; CDR3aa: CASSEGTGHTDTQYF
abundance: once; v_gene: TRBV9; j_gene: TRBJ1-5; d_gene: TRBD1; CDR3nt: TGTGCCAGCAGCGCAGGACAGGGTTTCAATCAGCCCCAGCATTTT; CDR3aa: CASSAGQGFNQPQHF
abundance: -; v_gene: TRBV3-1/TRBV3-2; j_gene: TRBJ2-1; d_gene: -; CDR3nt: TGTGCCAGCAGCCGAGGGTCCAATGAGCAGTTCTTC; CDR3aa: CASSRGSNEQFF
abundance: once; v_gene: TRBV6-2/TRBV6-3; j_gene: TRBJ2-7; d_gene: TRBD2; CDR3nt: TGTGCCAGCAGTCCAGGGACTAGCGGGAGAAGGTACGAGCAGTACTTC; CDR3aa: CASSPGTSGRRYEQYF
abundance: -; v_gene: TRBV7-7; j_gene: TRBJ2-5; d_gene: TRBD2; CDR3nt: TGTGCCAGCAGCCAGGGGACTAGCGCCCATATAGAGACCCAGTACTTC; CDR3aa: CASSQGTSAHIETQYF
abundance: few; v_gene: TRBV18; j_gene: TRBJ2-1; d_gene: TRBD2; CDR3nt: TGTGCCAGCTCACCTCCTAGCGGGAGGTATGAGCAGTTCTTC; CDR3aa: CASSPPSGRYEQFF
abundance: -; v_gene: TRBV15; j_gene: TRBJ1-1; d_gene: -; CDR3nt: TGTGCCACCAGCAGCGACTACCTACGGTTATCGGCTTTCTTT; CDR3aa: CATSSDYLRLSAFF
abundance: -; v_gene: TRBV2; j_gene: TRBJ2-5; d_gene: TRBD1; CDR3nt: TGTGCCAGCAGTGAAGCGCAGACAGGGGTCATGAAGACCCAGTACTTC; CDR3aa: CASSEAQTGVMKTQYF
abundance: -; v_gene: TRBV7-9; j_gene: TRBJ2-7; d_gene: -; CDR3nt: TGTGCCAGCTCCCCCTCGTGGAGTCAACCCTACGAGCAGTACTTC; CDR3aa: CASSPSWSQPYEQYF
abundance: -; v_gene: TRBV7-9; j_gene: TRBJ2-2; d_gene: TRBD1; CDR3nt: TGTGCCAGCAGACCGACAGGGCCCGGGGAGCTGTTTTTT; CDR3aa: CASRPTGPGELFF
abundance: -; v_gene: TRBV3-1/TRBV3-2; j_gene: TRBJ1-4; d_gene: -; CDR3nt: TGTGCCAGCAGCCAGGGTGGCAGCGTTTCGGGAAAACTGCTTTTT; CDR3aa: CASSQGGSVSGKLLF
abundance: -; v_gene: TRBV5-1; j_gene: TRBJ1-5; d_gene: TRBD1; CDR3nt: TGCGCCAGCAGCTTGACAGGGGATAATCAACCCCAGCATTTT; CDR3aa: CASSLTGDNQPQHF
abundance: -; v_gene: TRBV7-8; j_gene: TRBJ1-1; d_gene: TRBD1; CDR3nt: TGTGCCAGCAGCTCGTGGGACAGTAACACTGAAGCTTTCTTT; CDR3aa: CASSSWDSNTEAFF
abundance: once; v_gene: TRBV7-9; j_gene: TRBJ2-7; d_gene: -; CDR3nt: TGTGCCAGCAGCTTAGCGGGTTGGGGCAGAGGCTACGAGCAGTACTTC; CDR3aa: CASSLAGWGRGYEQYF
abundance: -; v_gene: TRBV7-8; j_gene: TRBJ1-6; d_gene: -; CDR3nt: TGTGCCAGCAGCGCCCTGTCAGGGATAGTGGAGAATTCACCCCTCCACTTT; CDR3aa: CASSALSGIVENSPLHF
abundance: once; v_gene: TRBV7-9; j_gene: TRBJ1-3; d_gene: TRBD1; CDR3nt: TGTGCCAGCAGCTCACAGGGGCCGTATGGAAACACCATATATTTT; CDR3aa: CASSSQGPYGNTIYF
abundance: once; v_gene: TRBV10-1; j_gene: TRBJ2-7; d_gene: -; CDR3nt: TGCGCCAGCAGTGGGGCAGGGGCAAGCGAGCAGTACTTC; CDR3aa: CASSGAGASEQYF
abundance: -; v_gene: TRBV7-9; j_gene: TRBJ2-1; d_gene: TRBD1; CDR3nt: TGTGCCAGCAGCCCCCCGGACAGGGATGAGCAGTTCTTC; CDR3aa: CASSPPDRDEQFF
abundance: -; v_gene: TRBV25-1; j_gene: TRBJ2-3; d_gene: TRBD2; CDR3nt: TGTGCCAGCAGTGAATGGGCGGGAGAGGTAGATACGCAGTATTTT; CDR3aa: CASSEWAGEVDTQYF
abundance: -; v_gene: TRBV4-3; j_gene: TRBJ2-7; d_gene: -; CDR3nt: TGCGCCAGCAGCCAAGATGGGAGCTCCTACGAGCAGTACTTC; CDR3aa: CASSQDGSSYEQYF